These 10 T cell receptor beta chains were all obtained from the same sample, sequenced in a study of neoadjuvant anti-PD-1 for oral cavity cancer (dated by TCRdb to the early 2020s). The method was the immunoSEQ multiplex PCR assay. Sourced from immuneACCESS, this table was stored by TCRdb with only in-frame sequences that have V and J called. A share of the clones is absent; for the studies checked, an unresolved V gene accounts for under half, and the remainder has no known explanation. The sample table contains approximately 10,000 clones; only one count was recorded for approximately 64% of them. The top ten hold 3.5% to 5.5% of the sample. The time point label of this sample denotes: after neoadjuvant nivolumab, at surgical resection. The sample here was PBMCs, taken after nivolumab (anti-PD-1) treatment. Receptor source: a person between 40 and 79 years old with oral cavity squamous cell carcinoma.

The V gene is TRBV5-1, the J gene TRBJ2-1; D possibly corresponds to TRBD1 (6 bases). CDR3 length: 18 residues. Germline CDR1 and CDR2: SGHRS and YFSETQ. The V and J ends lost 2 bases and 2 bases respectively, with 20 bases between them. CDR3 region: CASSFIGGRGRTYNEQFF. The CDR3 bases are TGCGCCAGCAGCTTTATTGGGGGCCGGGGCAGGACCTACAATGAGCAGTTCTTC.

The rearrangement links TRBV5-4 to TRBJ1-4; TRBD1 might be the D (6 bases). Germline CDR1 is SGHNT and CDR2 is YYREEE (reference sequence). V was shortened by 4 bases and J by 3 bases, with 13 bases between the two germline ends. This CDR3 is built from 15 residues. The CDR3 sequence: CASSLAGVANEKLFF. The DNA of the CDR3 is TGTGCCAGCAGCCTCGCAGGGGTTGCTAATGAAAAACTGTTTTTT.

This sequence joins TRBV2 and TRBJ2-4; D remains unclear. The germline V gene has CDR1 SNHLY and CDR2 FYNNEI. Trimming cost V 5 bases and J 5 bases, with 1 base left between them. CDR3 length equals 10 residues. The DNA of the CDR3 is TGTGCCAGCAGTCAAAACATTCAGTACTTC. It is translated as CASSQNIQYF.

This sequence joins TRBV15 and TRBJ1-1; D is uncertain. Germline assignment: CDR1 LNHNV and CDR2 YYDKDF (reference sequence). The V gene lost 0 bases and the J gene lost 3 bases, with 11 bases spanning the gap. This CDR3 is built from 15 residues. In nucleotides, the CDR3 is TGTGCCACCAGCAGAGAGACCGCATATGACACTGAAGCTTTCTTT. Translated, it gives CATSRETAYDTEAFF.

The chain carries TRBV11-2 and TRBJ2-4, with 8 positions matching TRBD2. The CDR3 has 14 residues. CDR1 is SGHAT and CDR2 is FQNNGV in the germline V gene. Germline trimming cut 1 base from V and 9 bases from J; bases unmatched to any gene: 5. The CDR3 here is CASSLGVGGVIQYF. The CDR3 bases are TGTGCCAGCAGCTTAGGTGTCGGGGGGGTCATTCAGTACTTC.

The chain links TRBV14 to TRBJ1-1, with TRBD1 matching over 8 bases. Trimming at V came to 4 bases and at J to 3 bases, leaving 7 bases not matched to a gene. This CDR3 has 15 residues. Germline CDR1 reads SGHDN; CDR2 reads FVKESK. In nucleotides, the CDR3 is TGTGCCAGCAGCCTAAACACAGGGGGACACACTGAAGCTTTCTTT. This codes for CASSLNTGGHTEAFF.

The chain combines TRBV7-8 with TRBJ1-1; D might be TRBD1 (6 bases). This CDR3 is 14 amino acids long. The germline gives CDR1 SGHVS, CDR2 FQNEAQ. Trimming left V 7 bases short and J 5 bases short, with 17 bases between. The DNA for the CDR3 is TGTGCCAGCATGATAGGAGGGGGTAAGACTGAAGCTTTCTTT. Protein: CASMIGGGKTEAFF.

This chain uses TRBV5-1 with TRBJ1-1; perhaps TRBD1 as D (5 bases). The CDR3 is 14 amino acids. The germline V gene encodes CDR1 SGHRS and CDR2 YFSETQ. V lost 1 base and J lost 5, with 12 bases in between. The CDR3: CASSLLDWGTEAFF. As DNA, the CDR3 is TGCGCCAGCAGCTTGCTGGATTGGGGGACTGAAGCTTTCTTT.

This clone was seen a handful of times. The chain uses TRBV7-9 and TRBJ2-1; D gene unclear. Trimming took 6 bases from V and 1 from J, leaving 16 bases between them. Germline assignment: CDR1 SEHNR and CDR2 FQNEAQ (reference sequence). The CDR3 loop spans 16 amino acids. In nucleotides, the CDR3 is TGTGCCAGCAGAGAAGCTCTTCTTCGGTCCTACAATGAGCAGTTCTTC. Protein: CASREALLRSYNEQFF. Looking up the rest from reference TRBV7-9 and TRBJ2-1 gives the full variable domain: DTGVSQNPRHKITKRGQNVTFRCDPISEHNRLYWYRQTLGQGPEFLTYFQNEAQLEKSRLLSDRFSAERPKGSFSTLEIQRTEQGDSAMYLCASREALLRSYNEQFFGPGTRLTVL.

This clone appeared once. The V gene is TRBV6-1, the J gene TRBJ2-6, with TRBD2 as a possible D gene (5 bases). CDR1 MNHNS and CDR2 SASEGT come from the germline V gene. The CDR3 loop spans 15 amino acids. Deletions cut 7 bases from V and 2 bases from J, with 12 bases between. In DNA form, the CDR3 reads TGTGCCAGCACCGCTAGAGGGACTGGGGCCAACGTCCTGACTTTC. This sequence encodes CASTARGTGANVLTF.